This T cell receptor beta chain derives from a study of T cell repertoires in cytomegalovirus infection. The CDR3 is 15 residues long. Looked up from germline, CDR1 is DFQATT and CDR2 is SNEGSKA (reference sequence). With V trimmed by 3 bases and J by 0 bases, 4 bases remained unmatched. This clonotype showed up just a few times. TCRdb re-called the reads with MiXCR, one entry per CDR3 protein. The sample holds 250,000 to 350,000 distinct CDR3 sequences, about 23% seen once. This clonotype originated in a human donor in good health (CMV status not recorded). Some clones in this sample may be carry-over from other donors' samples. Sequencing used PBMCs. This chain links TRBV20-1 with TRBJ2-3; 9 bases agree with TRBD2. The CDR3 sequence is CSASKRGASTDTQYF. The CDR3 DNA sequence: TGCAGTGCTAGTAAGCGGGGGGCTAGCACAGATACGCAGTATTTT.